Listed below are T cell receptor beta chains from one sample, sequenced in a study of T-cell reconstitution after alpha-beta-depleted transplantation in children. TCRdb recomputed calls from the PCR reads with MiXCR, one row per CDR3 protein. The sample has about a million distinct CDR3 sequences; roughly 29% are singletons. The sequences come from PBMCs, mostly from graft donor cells, collected 360 days after TCRalphabeta/CD19-depleted stem cell transplant. The receptors stem from a boy under two years old who had a stem cell transplant for SCID, so the T cells may come from the graft donor. Each CDR3 is given with its conserved first and last residue. D genes are given only for firm matches. Clone size appears in some rows only: once, few, many, or a class for an expanded clone.

d_call cdr3_length j_call v_call clone_size cdr3_aa cdr3_nt
. 13 TRBJ2-5 TRBV28 few CASSLRGMETQYF TGTGCCAGCAGTTTACGTGGGATGGAGACCCAGTACTTC
. 13 TRBJ1-5 TRBV2 . CASSVISNQPQHF TGTGCCAGCAGTGTGATTAGCAATCAGCCCCAGCATTTT
. 14 TRBJ1-5 TRBV7-2 . CASSLGERHQPQHF TGTGCCAGCAGCCTCGGGGAGCGTCATCAGCCCCAGCATTTT
. 15 TRBJ2-4 TRBV18 . CASSPDLGAKNIQYF TGTGCCAGCTCACCAGATTTGGGAGCCAAAAACATTCAGTACTTC
. 14 TRBJ1-2 TRBV20-1 . CSASLQGSFDGYTF TGCAGTGCTTCGCTACAGGGTTCATTTGATGGCTACACCTTC
. 19 TRBJ1-1 TRBV24-1 . CAPLGDGTRVPPSNTEAFF TGTGCCCCCCTAGGGGACGGGACAAGAGTTCCGCCCTCTAACACTGAAGCTTTCTTT
TRBD1 13 TRBJ2-2 TRBV6-2/TRBV6-3 few CASPDRATGELFF TGTGCCAGCCCAGACAGGGCCACCGGGGAGCTGTTTTTT
. 16 TRBJ2-1 TRBV3-1 few CASRGLTASTYNEQFF TGTGCCAGCAGGGGCCTAACGGCCTCCACTTACAATGAGCAGTTCTTC
. 13 TRBJ2-7 TRBV27 once CASKPSGTPVQYF TGTGCCAGCAAACCTTCCGGGACCCCGGTGCAGTACTTC
TRBD1 19 TRBJ2-1 TRBV6-1 . CASSGSRDRFYSSYNEQFF TGTGCCAGCAGTGGATCCCGGGACAGGTTCTATAGCTCCTACAATGAGCAGTTCTTC
TRBD1 15 TRBJ2-3 TRBV7-8 . CASNKQGASTDTQYF TGTGCCAGCAACAAACAGGGGGCTAGCACAGATACGCAGTATTTT
TRBD2 16 TRBJ2-1 TRBV6-1 . CASTKGTSGAFNEQFF TGTGCCAGCACCAAGGGGACTAGCGGGGCCTTCAATGAGCAGTTCTTC
. 13 TRBJ2-3 TRBV5-1 few CASSLLTEQTQYF TGCGCCAGCAGCTTGTTGACAGAGCAAACGCAGTATTTT
TRBD2 17 TRBJ2-7 TRBV28 . CASSLGLAGGPLNEQYF TGTGCCAGCAGTTTAGGACTAGCGGGGGGGCCTCTGAACGAGCAGTACTTC
. 16 TRBJ2-3 TRBV4-1 few CASSHRTDTSTDTQYF TGCGCCAGCAGCCACCGAACAGATACTAGCACAGATACGCAGTATTTT
TRBD1 17 TRBJ2-4 TRBV12-3/TRBV12-4 . CASSLGPGQGAKNIQYF TGTGCCAGCAGTTTGGGGCCGGGACAGGGGGCCAAAAACATTCAGTACTTC
. 13 TRBJ2-7 TRBV2 few CASSELGTTEQYF TGTGCCAGCAGTGAACTGGGGACAACCGAGCAGTACTTC
TRBD2 19 TRBJ2-1 TRBV12-3/TRBV12-4 . CASSSPWETSGGVWNEQFF TGTGCCAGCAGTTCCCCATGGGAGACTAGCGGGGGTGTGTGGAATGAGCAGTTCTTC
. 16 TRBJ2-5 TRBV7-9 . CASSLALRGIQETQYF TGTGCCAGCAGCTTAGCGCTGAGGGGGATTCAAGAGACCCAGTACTTC
TRBD2 16 TRBJ2-3 TRBV15 few CATHHQAGGATDTQYF TGTGCCACCCACCATCAAGCGGGGGGGGCCACAGATACGCAGTATTTT
. 15 TRBJ1-1 TRBV25-1 few CASSESRPRGTEAFF TGTGCCAGCAGTGAATCTCGCCCTAGGGGCACTGAAGCTTTCTTT
TRBD2 15 TRBJ2-1 TRBV14 . CASSQGAGPYNEQFF TGTGCCAGCAGCCAGGGAGCGGGACCCTACAATGAGCAGTTCTTC
. 11 TRBJ2-1 TRBV28 . CASSLKKEQFF TGTGCCAGCAGTTTAAAAAAGGAGCAGTTCTTC
. 14 TRBJ1-1 TRBV19 few CASSIEGLNTEAFF TGTGCCAGTAGTATCGAGGGGCTGAACACTGAAGCTTTCTTT
. 21 TRBJ2-7 TRBV11-1 few CASSLDEGRSGRRSSTYEQYF TGTGCCAGCAGCTTAGATGAGGGAAGAAGTGGGAGACGAAGTTCCACCTACGAGCAGTACTTC
. 14 TRBJ1-5 TRBV12-3/TRBV12-4 . CASRLSGPNQPQHF TGTGCCAGCAGACTATCGGGTCCCAATCAGCCCCAGCATTTT
TRBD1 15 TRBJ2-5 TRBV9 . CASSGIQGPQETQYF TGTGCCAGCAGCGGAATACAGGGGCCTCAAGAGACCCAGTACTTC
. 15 TRBJ2-3 TRBV15 . CATSREDRLEDTQYF TGTGCCACCAGCAGAGAAGACAGGTTAGAAGATACGCAGTATTTT
. 15 TRBJ1-3 TRBV6-2/TRBV6-3 . CASSYSFDTGNTIYF TGTGCCAGCAGTTACTCGTTCGATACTGGAAACACCATATATTTT
TRBD1 14 TRBJ1-4 TRBV20-1 . CSAMTGTTNEKLFF TGCAGTGCTATGACAGGGACAACTAATGAAAAACTGTTTTTT
TRBD2 15 TRBJ2-1 TRBV25-1 few CASSGSGGAYNEQFF TGTGCCAGCAGTGGTAGCGGGGGAGCCTACAATGAGCAGTTCTTC